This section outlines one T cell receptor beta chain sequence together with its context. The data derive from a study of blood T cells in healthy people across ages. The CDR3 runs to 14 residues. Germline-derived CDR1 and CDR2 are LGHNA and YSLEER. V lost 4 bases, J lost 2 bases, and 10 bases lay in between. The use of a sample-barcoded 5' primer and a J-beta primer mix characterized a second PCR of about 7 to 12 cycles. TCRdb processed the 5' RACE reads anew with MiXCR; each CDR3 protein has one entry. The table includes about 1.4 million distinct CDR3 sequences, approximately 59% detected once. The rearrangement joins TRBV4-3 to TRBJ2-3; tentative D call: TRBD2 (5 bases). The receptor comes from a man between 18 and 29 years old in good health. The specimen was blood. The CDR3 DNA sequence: TGCGCCAGCAGCCCAATGGGAGCCACAGATACGCAGTATTTT. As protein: CASSPMGATDTQYF.